These T cell receptor beta chains were read from a single sample in a study of T cell responses to AZD1222 COVID-19 vaccine. The data were produced by immunoSEQ multiplex PCR, yet TCRdb's version contains in-frame clones alone and is incomplete. The sample lists 140,000 or so clones, roughly 89% occurring once. Sequencing used peripheral blood, obtained on day 0 of AZD1222 vaccination. The origin of the receptors is an adult in good health. CDR3s include the opening cysteine and the closing phenylalanine or tryptophan. D genes are given only for firm matches. Clone size is shown for a subset of rows, as once, few, many or a class of expanded clone.

v_gene,d_gene,j_gene,abundance,CDR3aa,CDR3nt
TRBV29-1,TRBD1,TRBJ1-5,few,CSVGTGAHQPQHF,TGCAGCGTTGGGACAGGGGCCCATCAGCCCCAGCATTTT
TRBV5-1,.,TRBJ1-1,.,CASSQDWNTEAFF,TGCGCCAGCAGCCAGGACTGGAACACTGAAGCTTTCTTT
TRBV10-3,TRBD1,TRBJ2-3,.,CAISPGQLGHTDTQYF,TGTGCCATCAGTCCGGGACAGCTGGGCCACACAGATACGCAGTATTTT
TRBV10-2,.,TRBJ1-2,.,CASQTGPIYGYTF,TGCGCCAGTCAAACAGGGCCCATCTATGGCTACACCTTC
TRBV11-3,.,TRBJ2-4,.,CASSLGAGNIQYF,TGTGCCAGCAGCTTAGGGGCGGGGAACATTCAGTACTTC
TRBV5-1,TRBD2,TRBJ2-7,.,CASSLGTSGTYEQYF,TGCGCCAGCAGCTTGGGGACTAGCGGAACCTACGAGCAGTACTTC
TRBV5-4,.,TRBJ2-3,.,CASTSRSADTQYF,TGTGCCAGCACCTCCCGTAGCGCAGATACGCAGTATTTT
TRBV19,.,TRBJ2-7,.,CASSPPPGGQVVEQYF,TGTGCCAGTAGTCCCCCCCCGGGGGGACAGGTTGTCGAGCAGTACTTC
TRBV28,.,TRBJ2-3,.,CASSLYNTQYF,TGTGCCAGCAGTCTCTACAATACGCAGTATTTT
TRBV7-8,.,TRBJ1-1,.,CASSSIRGGGGTEAFF,TGTGCCAGCAGCTCCATTCGTGGCGGGGGAGGAACTGAAGCTTTCTTT
TRBV9,.,TRBJ1-1,few,CASAEVMGTEAFF,TGTGCCAGCGCCGAAGTTATGGGCACTGAAGCTTTCTTT
TRBV10-3,.,TRBJ1-6,.,CAISEGYNSPLHF,TGTGCCATCAGTGAGGGATATAATTCACCCCTCCACTTT
TRBV4-2,.,TRBJ2-5,.,CASSQGVRLETQYF,TGTGCCAGCAGCCAAGGAGTCAGATTGGAGACCCAGTACTTC
TRBV5-1,TRBD2,TRBJ2-3,.,CASSWTPGGAGTDTQYF,TGCGCCAGCAGCTGGACCCCCGGGGGGGCGGGAACAGATACGCAGTATTTT
TRBV6-5,.,TRBJ1-5,once,CASSYEGSASNQPQHF,TGTGCCAGCAGTTATGAGGGATCGGCGAGCAATCAGCCCCAGCATTTT
TRBV9,TRBD1,TRBJ1-2,.,CASSARQGAGYTF,TGTGCCAGCAGCGCACGACAGGGGGCTGGCTACACCTTC
TRBV30,TRBD1,TRBJ1-1,.,CAWSRQGLVEAFF,TGTGCCTGGAGTCGACAGGGGTTGGTTGAAGCTTTCTTT
TRBV18,.,TRBJ2-4,.,CASSSNRDRKNIQYF,TGTGCCAGCTCATCAAACAGGGATAGGAAAAACATTCAGTACTTC
TRBV2,.,TRBJ1-5,.,CASSELLSNQPQHF,TGTGCCAGCAGTGAACTCCTGAGCAATCAGCCCCAGCATTTT
TRBV19,.,TRBJ2-1,.,CASSSPGARTYNEQFF,TGTGCCAGTAGTTCCCCGGGGGCAAGGACCTACAATGAGCAGTTCTTC
TRBV5-1,TRBD1,TRBJ1-2,.,CASSPRQGIISRGYTF,TGCGCCAGCAGCCCTAGACAGGGCATCATATCACGCGGCTACACCTTC
TRBV5-4,.,TRBJ1-1,.,CASSLGTANTEAFF,TGTGCCAGCAGCTTGGGGACAGCAAACACTGAAGCTTTCTTT
TRBV11-2,TRBD1,TRBJ1-2,.,CASSLEPGTVYGYTF,TGTGCCAGCAGCTTAGAGCCCGGGACAGTCTATGGCTACACCTTC
TRBV5-1,.,TRBJ2-7,.,CASRRESSYEQYF,TGCGCCAGCAGACGGGAGTCTTCCTACGAGCAGTACTTC
TRBV23-1,TRBD1,TRBJ1-6,.,CASSQSGGATDREEEFAPLHF,TGCGCCAGCAGTCAATCTGGTGGGGCTACTGACAGGGAGGAAGAATTCGCACCCCTCCACTTT
TRBV5-1,TRBD2,TRBJ2-1,.,CASRIAGGDADEQFF,TGCGCCAGCAGAATAGCGGGAGGGGATGCTGATGAGCAGTTCTTC
TRBV18,.,TRBJ1-1,.,CASSGQENTEAFF,TGTGCCAGCTCGGGCCAGGAGAACACTGAAGCTTTCTTT
TRBV29-1,.,TRBJ1-1,.,CSVSARRNTEAFF,TGCAGCGTTTCGGCTAGGAGGAACACTGAAGCTTTCTTT
TRBV19,.,TRBJ2-2,.,CASSIVHLNTGELFF,TGTGCCAGTAGTATAGTACACCTCAACACCGGGGAGCTGTTTTTT
TRBV27,TRBD1,TRBJ1-6,.,CASTTDRVRALSNSPLHF,TGTGCCAGCACCACGGACAGGGTAAGGGCACTCAGTAATTCACCCCTCCACTTT
TRBV12-1,.,TRBJ1-5,.,CASSIADREQPQHF,TGTGCCAGCAGCATCGCGGACAGGGAGCAGCCCCAGCATTTT
TRBV5-1,.,TRBJ2-5,.,CARFKGHQETQYF,TGCGCCAGATTTAAGGGCCATCAAGAGACCCAGTACTTC
TRBV7-3,.,TRBJ2-3,.,CASSADGRSTDTQYF,TGTGCCAGCAGCGCGGATGGGCGGAGCACAGATACGCAGTATTTT
TRBV20-1,.,TRBJ1-2,.,CSASTEYGYTF,TGCAGTGCCTCGACAGAGTATGGCTACACCTTC
TRBV2,.,TRBJ2-5,.,CASKTGLRETQYF,TGTGCCAGCAAAACAGGGTTAAGGGAGACCCAGTACTTC